The 28 T cell receptor beta chains below all came from one sample that was sequenced in a study of OX40 agonist ivuxolimab in advanced cancers. Profiling relied on immunoSEQ multiplex PCR, and the TCRdb table lists in-frame clones only, not all of them. This table has approximately 57,000 clones, about 83% appearing once. Material: CD4+ or CD8+ T cells sorted from blood, obtained in a trial of the OX40 agonist ivuxolimab. The receptors here all came from an adult with an advanced solid tumor such as melanoma, head and neck, liver or kidney cancer.

The table lists this clone with a count of one. This specimen includes other DNA sequences encoding the same CDR3. The rearrangement links TRBV4-1 to TRBJ2-7; unclear D gene. The CDR3 runs to 11 residues. Per germline, CDR1 MGHRA and CDR2 YSYEKL. V dropped 1 base and J dropped 5 bases, with 3 bases sitting between them. CDR3 residues: CASSQGNEQYF. As DNA, the CDR3 is TGCGCCAGCAGCCAAGGTAACGAGCAGTACTTC.

The CDR3 sequence: CSVSNPTSGRPPNEQFF. Here the CDR3 DNA reads TGCAGCGTCTCGAACCCGACTAGCGGGAGGCCCCCCAATGAGCAGTTCTTC. V usage is TRBV29-1 and J usage is TRBJ2-1; 13 bases align to TRBD2. There are 17 residues in the CDR3. Germline V gene lookup returns CDR1 SQVTM and CDR2 ANQGSEA. V trimming: 6 bases; J trimming: 6 bases; junction bases outside the gene matches: 14.

The chain joins TRBV7-2 to TRBJ1-1; D is uncertain. CDR1 and CDR2 (germline): SGHTA, FQGNSA. The CDR3 is 16 amino acids. V gave up 5 bases and J gave up 1 base, with 17 bases separating them. The CDR3 sequence: CASSPRIQGGNTEAFF. CDR3 DNA sequence: TGTGCCAGCAGCCCTAGAATTCAAGGCGGGAACACTGAAGCTTTCTTT.

The rearrangement joins TRBV5-1 to TRBJ2-3, with 9 bases lining up with TRBD2. The junction had 4 bases not matched to a gene; V was cut back by 4 bases and J by 4 bases. The germline gives CDR1 SGHRS, CDR2 YFSETQ. This CDR3 is 14 amino acids long. This CDR3 reads CASSLAGRADTQYF. The CDR3 DNA follows: TGCGCCAGCAGCCTAGCGGGAAGGGCAGATACGCAGTATTTT. Combining the CDR3 with reference TRBV5-1 and TRBJ2-3 gives the whole variable domain KAGVTQTPRYLIKTRGQQVTLSCSPISGHRSVSWYQQTPGQGLQFLFEYFSETQRNKGNFPGRFSGRQFSNSRSEMNVSTLELGDSALYLCASSLAGRADTQYFGPGTRLTVL.

This clone was recorded once. The CDR3 DNA sequence: TGCGCCAGCAGCTTGGTGGCAGGGGTGGACGGTGAGCAGTTCTTC. It codes for CASSLVAGVDGEQFF. This chain links TRBV5-1 with TRBJ2-1, with D perhaps matching TRBD1 (6 bases). CDR1 is SGHRS, CDR2 YFSETQ, per germline. The CDR3 runs 15 residues. V lost 0 bases to trimming and J lost 9 bases, with 16 bases between them.

The chain uses TRBV5-1 and TRBJ1-1, with 7 bases fitting TRBD1. The V gene end was trimmed by 0 bases and the J gene end by 2 bases; junction bases not matched to a gene: 7. This CDR3 comprises 16 residues. Germline V gene data show CDR1 as SGHRS and CDR2 as YFSETQ. The CDR3 DNA reads TGCGCCAGCAGCTTGGAGTTAACAGGGGTAAACACTGAAGCTTTCTTT. It codes for CASSLELTGVNTEAFF.

The CDR3 region is CASSRGTDTQYF. In DNA form, the CDR3 reads TGTGCCAGCAGCAGAGGCACAGATACGCAGTATTTT. J is TRBJ2-3 and V is TRBV25-1; no definite D call. Per germline, CDR1 MGHDK and CDR2 SYGVNS. There are 12 residues in the CDR3. Between the trimmed V and J ends, which lost 6 bases and 1 base, there was a span of 5 bases.

This chain links TRBV6-5 with TRBJ2-7, with D tentatively TRBD1 (7 bases). The V and J ends lost 8 bases and 4 bases respectively, with 15 bases between them. Germline values: CDR1 MNHEY, CDR2 SVGAGI. CDR3 length: 13 residues. CDR3: CASGYRGGYEQYF. In DNA, the CDR3 is TGTGCCAGCGGATACAGGGGAGGTTACGAGCAGTACTTC.

The gene calls are TRBV6-1 and TRBJ1-1; D gene unclear. This CDR3 contains 13 residues. Germline-derived CDR1 and CDR2 are MNHNS and SASEGT. The V and J ends lost 7 bases and 5 bases respectively, with 14 bases between them. The CDR3 here is CASTEDQGTEAFF. The CDR3, as DNA: TGTGCCAGCACCGAGGACCAAGGAACTGAAGCTTTCTTT.

The chain couples TRBV6-5 to TRBJ2-1; D gene uncertain. CDR3 length: 14 amino acids. CDR1 MNHEY and CDR2 SVGAGI come from the germline V gene. Trimming removed 0 bases from V and 8 bases from J, with 11 bases in between. The CDR3 DNA reads TGTGCCAGCAGTTACTCGAGGTCGAACCATGAGCAGTTCTTC. It encodes CASSYSRSNHEQFF.

The chain links TRBV19 to TRBJ2-1, with 10 bases that match TRBD2. Germline CDR1 and CDR2: LNHDA and SQIVND (reference sequence). Losses at the gene ends were 4 bases for V and 7 bases for J; bases not matched to a gene: 7. CDR3 length equals 15 residues. In DNA, the CDR3 is TGTGCCAGTAGTACAAGACTAGCGGGCTTTAATGAGCAGTTCTTC. Translation: CASSTRLAGFNEQFF.

The genes are TRBV9 and TRBJ1-1; D not resolved. The CDR3 sequence is 14 residues long. Trimming cost V 2 bases and J 5 bases, with 13 bases left between them. Germline CDR1 reads SGDLS; CDR2 reads YYNGEE. DNA for the CDR3: TGTGCCAGCAGCGTGTCGTGGTCGAGGACTGAAGCTTTCTTT. Protein product: CASSVSWSRTEAFF.

For the CDR3, the DNA is TGTGCCAGCGGTCGGCTAGCGGGTGCTAGCACAGATACGCAGTATTTT. This translates into CASGRLAGASTDTQYF. The chain combines TRBV2 with TRBJ2-3; 8 bases map to TRBD2. V lost 8 bases, J lost 0 bases, and 10 bases stayed unmatched. This CDR3 has 16 amino acids. Germline V gives CDR1 SNHLY, CDR2 FYNNEI. The full variable domain, with the rest looked up from reference TRBV2 and TRBJ2-3, is EPEVTQTPSHQVTQMGQEVILRCVPISNHLYFYWYRQILGQKVEFLVSFYNNEISEKSEIFDDQFSVERPDGSNFTLKIRSTKLEDSAMYFCASGRLAGASTDTQYFGPGTRLTVL.

This clone was picked up a small number of times. The chain recombines TRBV6-5 with TRBJ2-1; D not certain. CDR1 and CDR2 (germline): MNHEY, SVGAGI. Trimming pared 5 bases from V and 0 bases from J, leaving 11 bases between. CDR3 length equals 15 residues. The CDR3 sequence: CASSASESSYNEQFF. CDR3 sequence (DNA): TGTGCCAGCAGTGCGTCGGAGAGCTCCTACAATGAGCAGTTCTTC.

This clone has just a few counts. The chain links TRBV9 to TRBJ1-6, with D possibly matching TRBD1 (5 bases). In germline, CDR1 is SGDLS, CDR2 YYNGEE. The CDR3 totals 16 residues. V lost 0 bases, J lost 7 bases, and 14 bases lay in between. CDR3 sequence reads: CASSVASRAENSPLHF. The CDR3 coding sequence is TGTGCCAGCAGCGTAGCTTCCAGGGCAGAGAATTCACCCCTCCACTTT.

This chain joins TRBV30 and TRBJ1-1; D unresolved. Per germline, CDR1 GTSNPN and CDR2 SVGIG (reference sequence). The CDR3 has 14 amino acids. Trimming pared 2 bases from V and 2 bases from J, leaving 12 bases between. CDR3 nucleotide sequence: TGTGCCTGGAGTAGGTTGACCCCAAACACTGAAGCTTTCTTT. Translation: CAWSRLTPNTEAFF.

The chain links TRBV5-6 to TRBJ2-5, with 7 bases lining up with TRBD2. The germline gives CDR1 SGHDT, CDR2 YYEEEE. The CDR3 spans 14 residues. Germline trimming cut 0 bases from V and 5 bases from J; bases unmatched to any gene: 4. CDR3 protein: CASSLGLAWETQYF. CDR3 bases: TGTGCCAGCAGCTTGGGACTAGCCTGGGAGACCCAGTACTTC.

The chain recombines TRBV27 with TRBJ2-7; a weak D match, TRBD1 (7 bases). There are 16 residues in the CDR3. Germline assignment: CDR1 MNHEY and CDR2 SMNVEV (reference sequence). With 3 bases removed from V and 1 base from J, the gap between germline ends came to 16 bases. This CDR3 is CASSFLAGQSSYEQYF. In DNA form, the CDR3 reads TGTGCCAGCAGTTTCCTTGCGGGACAGTCATCCTACGAGCAGTACTTC.

The J gene is TRBJ2-5, the V gene TRBV14, with 8 bases that match TRBD1. V shed 4 bases, J shed 5 bases, and the junction held 9 bases outside the gene matches. Germline assignment: CDR1 SGHDN and CDR2 FVKESK. This CDR3 has 15 residues. CDR3 sequence (DNA): TGTGCCAGCAGCCCCAGACAGGGGTTGGGGGAGACCCAGTACTTC. Protein sequence: CASSPRQGLGETQYF.

The gene calls are TRBV2 and TRBJ2-1, with 10 bases lining up with TRBD2. The J segment lost 12 bases and the V segment lost 6 bases, leaving 5 bases of the junction unmatched. The germline V gene has CDR1 SNHLY and CDR2 FYNNEI. This CDR3 is built from 12 residues. The CDR3 reads CASRPTSGAQFF. In DNA form, the CDR3 reads TGTGCCAGCAGACCAACTAGCGGGGCGCAGTTCTTC.

This clone was observed once. V and J are TRBV2 and TRBJ2-2; D may be TRBD2 (6 bases). The V and J ends lost 6 bases and 4 bases respectively, with 12 bases between them. Germline CDR1 and CDR2: SNHLY and FYNNEI. This CDR3 is 14 amino acids long. CDR3 in DNA: TGTGCCAGCAGGACTAGGGGTGGCACCGGGGAGCTGTTTTTT. This gives the protein CASRTRGGTGELFF. The complete variable domain, with remaining parts taken from reference TRBV2 and TRBJ2-2, reads EPEVTQTPSHQVTQMGQEVILRCVPISNHLYFYWYRQILGQKVEFLVSFYNNEISEKSEIFDDQFSVERPDGSNFTLKIRSTKLEDSAMYFCASRTRGGTGELFFGEGSRLTVL.

The CDR3 DNA sequence: TGTGCCTGGAGTCGGGTGGGCAATCAGCCCCAGCATTTT. As protein: CAWSRVGNQPQHF. The chain joins TRBV30 to TRBJ1-5, with D unclear. Trimming shortened V by 2 bases and J by 2 bases, and 7 bases separated the two germline ends. Germline assignment: CDR1 GTSNPN and CDR2 SVGIG (reference sequence). The length of the CDR3 is 13 residues. Complete variable domain (other parts from reference TRBV30 and TRBJ1-5): SQTIHQWPATLVQPVGSPLSLECTVEGTSNPNLYWYRQAAGRGLQLLFYSVGIGQISSEVPQNLSASRPQDRQFILSSKKLLLSDSGFYLCAWSRVGNQPQHFGDGTRLSIL.

This chain links TRBV5-1 with TRBJ2-3; 10 bases match TRBD2. CDR1 SGHRS and CDR2 YFSETQ come from the germline V gene. The CDR3 contains 18 residues. The trim removed 5 bases at V and 0 bases at J, leaving 12 bases unmatched. CDR3 coding DNA: TGCGCCAGCAGTCCTCGGGCTAGCGGGAGTCTTAGCACAGATACGCAGTATTTT. It encodes CASSPRASGSLSTDTQYF.

The rearrangement links TRBV6-1 to TRBJ1-2; D uncertain. Germline CDR1 is MNHNS and CDR2 is SASEGT. Trimming pared 1 base from V and 0 bases from J, leaving 21 bases between. There are 19 residues in the CDR3. The CDR3 nucleotides are TGTGCCAGCAGTGAAGGACTTATCGGGGTGGGGAGTCCTAACTATGGCTACACCTTC. This translates into CASSEGLIGVGSPNYGYTF.

The chain is built from TRBV2 and TRBJ2-7, with a tentative D call TRBD2 (6 bases). The length of the CDR3 is 17 residues. CDR1 and CDR2 from the germline V gene are SNHLY and FYNNEI. V lost 4 bases and J 3 bases, leaving 22 bases between the germline ends. The CDR3 DNA follows: TGTGCCAGCAGTGCTTACGCGGGGACCAATTGGGACTACGAGCAGTACTTC. This translates into CASSAYAGTNWDYEQYF.

The CDR3 DNA is TGTGCCAGCAGCCGCACAGGGGGCTCTAATGAAAAACTGTTTTTT. Its protein product is CASSRTGGSNEKLFF. The J gene is TRBJ1-4, the V gene TRBV7-9; 9 nucleotides match TRBD1. V shed 5 bases, J shed 3 bases, and the junction held 4 bases outside the gene matches. In germline, CDR1 is SEHNR, CDR2 FQNEAQ (reference sequence). CDR3 length: 15 residues.

This chain connects TRBV30 to TRBJ2-1, with a weak D call TRBD1 (5 bases). The CDR3 covers 14 residues. Germline CDR1 reads GTSNPN; CDR2 reads SVGIG (reference sequence). Trimming took 2 bases from V and 2 from J, leaving 10 bases between them. The chain's CDR3 is CAWSPGPPYNEQFF. CDR3 DNA: TGTGCCTGGAGTCCAGGGCCTCCCTACAATGAGCAGTTCTTC.

The rearrangement links TRBV7-3 to TRBJ2-2; 15 positions match TRBD2. J lost 4 bases, V lost 3 bases, and 0 bases had no gene match. The CDR3 extends over 16 amino acids. Germline-derived CDR1 and CDR2 are SGHTA and FQGTGA. This chain's CDR3 is CASSLGLAGGTGELFF. CDR3 coding DNA: TGTGCCAGCAGCTTGGGACTAGCGGGAGGCACCGGGGAGCTGTTTTTT.